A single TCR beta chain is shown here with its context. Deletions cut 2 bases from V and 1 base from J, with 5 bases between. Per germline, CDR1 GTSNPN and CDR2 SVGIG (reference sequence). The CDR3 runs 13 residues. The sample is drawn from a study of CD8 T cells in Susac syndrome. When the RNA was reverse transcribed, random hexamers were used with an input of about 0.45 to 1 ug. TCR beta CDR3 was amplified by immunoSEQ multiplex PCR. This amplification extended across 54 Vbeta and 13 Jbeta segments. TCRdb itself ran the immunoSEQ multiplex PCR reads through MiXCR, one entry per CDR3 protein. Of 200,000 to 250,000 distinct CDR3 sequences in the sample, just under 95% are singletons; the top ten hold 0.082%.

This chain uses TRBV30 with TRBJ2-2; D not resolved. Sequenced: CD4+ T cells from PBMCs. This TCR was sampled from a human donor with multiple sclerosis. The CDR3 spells CAWSSGNTGELFF. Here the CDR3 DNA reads TGTGCCTGGAGTTCCGGGAACACCGGGGAGCTGTTTTTT.